The rows below give T cell receptor beta chains drawn from one sample of a study of cytomegalovirus exposure and HLA in healthy donors. TCRdb's copy holds only in-frame clones and misses some; the assay was immunoSEQ multiplex PCR. The data contain 150,000 to 200,000 clones, around 82% of them seen just once; the ten biggest clones take up around 2.8%. Sequenced material: PBMCs. Source of these receptors: a woman aged 18-29 years in good health and CMV-seropositive. Each CDR3 is given without its conserved first and last residue.

V,CDR3
TRBV15,ATSRDPGQNLAKNIQY
TRBV27,ASRASGGNYGYT
TRBV10-1,ASSESGGETQY
TRBV5-4,ASSVLAGGRGEQY
TRBV7-8,ASSPRQLFNYGYT
TRBV7-8,ASLEGLGTAMNTEAF
TRBV27,ASSLKTNPSTDTQY
TRBV9,ASSSRTGERFGNTIY
TRBV6-1,ASQLAGLYEQY
TRBV6-1,ASSEDRGAYNEQF
TRBV4-1,ASSQKAGGTYEQY
TRBV7-8,ASRYPPRGRNTEAF
TRBV5-5,ASSLGALSYEQY
TRBV19,ASSVLGHQDQPQH
TRBV25-1,ASSLQGTGRNEQF
TRBV4-2,ASSQGQGSYTEAF
TRBV18,ASSATGIDEQY
TRBV11-2,ASRRKTAEAF
TRBV6-1,ASSGRDRGYEQY
TRBV4-1,ASSQESRGGFTDTQY
TRBV6-4,ASSPGLAGGQETQY
TRBV9,ASSPWGDRTT
TRBV9,ASSPGLAEETQY
TRBV5-1,ASSSGTGLMNTEAF
TRBV6-5,ASRPSGGGADTQY
TRBV11-1,ASTPTREAYEQY
TRBV27,ASSTTGGYGYT
TRBV7-9,ASSSGGSTEAF
TRBV6-5,ASRRMATVQVTQY
TRBV6-1,ASSLHSQGRAF
TRBV27,ASSVGQGDRDEQF
TRBV10-2,ASSQLLAGTGELF
TRBV4-2,ASTSGYTEAF
TRBV6-1,ASSVPSGGLSTDTQY
TRBV23-1,ASSPPTGANTGELF